This note documents a single T cell receptor beta chain sequence. The antigen remains undetermined. The sample carries other DNA sequences with the same CDR3. The data stem from a study of T cells in localized non-small cell lung cancer. Germline CDR1 is SGHRS and CDR2 is YFSETQ. There are 14 residues in the CDR3. V was trimmed by 4 bases and J by 2 bases, leaving 12 bases between them. Assay: immunoSEQ multiplex PCR; the TCRdb copy retains only in-frame clones and omits some. Among some 90,000 clones listed, roughly 87% were seen once. Study-level findings and limits: A median approximately 61 of the top 100 tumor clones appeared in adjacent lung. Clonality of T cells reached its maximum in uninvolved adjacent lung, surpassing tumor. One tumor region alone was sequenced, and heterogeneity therefore remains possible. Higher adjacent-lung clonality was associated with shorter survival.

The chain combines TRBV5-1 with TRBJ1-1; TRBD1 might be the D (6 bases). The material was peripheral blood, obtained before any cancer treatment. This receptor was identified in a man between 40 and 70 years old with stage I squamous cell lung carcinoma. CDR3 sequence (DNA): TGCGCCAGCAGCGGGGACACTTCTAACACTGAAGCTTTCTTT. It specifies CASSGDTSNTEAFF.